This TCR beta chain derives from a study of T cells after posttransplantation cyclophosphamide. The repertoire was sequenced with immunoSEQ multiplex PCR; TCRdb's copy has only in-frame clones and lacks some. Of under 75,000 clones listed, around 93% are singletons. Overall study results and limits: Donor CD8+ memory clones often dominated recipient blood repertoires at later times. Skin or GI-infiltrating T cells shared few TRB sequences with blood. Recipient CMV seropositivity and CMV reactivation strongly tracked TRB clonality.

As to this clone: Its antigen is not identified.

On the day of bone marrow donation, the related graft donor provided peripheral blood. The TCR comes from a woman in her 30s in good health and a related stem cell transplant donor. Sequenced: PBMCs.

CDR3 bases: TGTGCCAGCAGCTTTGAGGGGGGAGCGGGCACTGAAGCTTTCTTT. Protein product: CASSFEGGAGTEAFF. The rearrangement joins TRBV11-1 to TRBJ1-1; weak D call: TRBD1 (6 bases). Germline V gene data show CDR1 as SGHAT and CDR2 as FQDESV (reference sequence). V shed 3 bases and J shed 4 bases, with 15 bases lying between them. This CDR3 comprises 15 residues.